This entry lists 19 T cell receptor beta chains sequenced from one sample in a study of shared clonotypes between healthy human individuals. Repertoires were generated with immunoSEQ multiplex PCR, while TCRdb's copy carries only in-frame clones and drops some. Of about 1 million clones listed, about 70% are singletons. The source material was memory CD4+ T cells sorted from blood. The subset is: CD45RA-negative fraction. These receptors all come from a man aged 18 to 30 in good health.

This chain uses TRBV7-2 with TRBJ2-4, with D possibly being TRBD1 or TRBD2 (5 bases each). Germline lookup yields CDR1 SGHTA and CDR2 FQGNSA. The CDR3 is 13 residues long. V shed 9 bases and J shed 8 bases, with 17 bases lying between them. The CDR3 protein is CASTRGGRDIQYF. DNA for the CDR3: TGTGCCAGTACACGTGGGGGACGGGACATTCAGTACTTC.

The chain couples TRBV2 to TRBJ1-6, with D uncertain. The germline V gene has CDR1 SNHLY and CDR2 FYNNEI. The V and J ends lost 4 bases and 5 bases respectively, with 12 bases between them. The length of the CDR3 is 15 residues. In DNA, the CDR3 is TGTGCCAGCAGTGGCGGAGGGAATCATAATTCACCCCTCCACTTT. As protein: CASSGGGNHNSPLHF.

The chain recombines TRBV6-1 with TRBJ1-1; D unclear. V was trimmed by 4 bases and J by 1 base, leaving 7 bases between them. This CDR3 has 13 amino acids. The germline CDR1 and CDR2 sequences are MNHNS and SASEGT. CDR3 region: CASSVPGNTEAFF. CDR3 DNA sequence: TGTGCCAGCAGTGTACCAGGGAACACTGAAGCTTTCTTT.

CDR3 amino acids: CASSHRVNTEAFF. CDR3 in DNA: TGTGCCAGCAGCCATAGGGTGAACACTGAAGCTTTCTTT. This rearrangement joins TRBV7-9 to TRBJ1-1; D gene ambiguous. V was clipped by 5 bases and J by 0 bases, with 7 bases between them. This CDR3 has 13 residues. Germline lookup yields CDR1 SEHNR and CDR2 FQNEAQ (reference sequence).

J is TRBJ2-3 and V is TRBV7-3; TRBD2 is a possible D gene (6 bases). Per germline, CDR1 SGHTA and CDR2 FQGTGA. V lost 5 bases, J lost 2 bases, and 14 bases lay in between. This CDR3 is built from 15 residues. The CDR3 DNA follows: TGTGCCAGCAGCGCATCGGGACTCAACACAGATACGCAGTATTTT. Residues: CASSASGLNTDTQYF. Looking up the rest from reference TRBV7-3 and TRBJ2-3 gives the full variable domain: GAGVSQTPSNKVTEKGKYVELRCDPISGHTALYWYRQSLGQGPEFLIYFQGTGAADDSGLPNDRFFAVRPEGSVSTLKIQRTERGDSAVYLCASSASGLNTDTQYFGPGTRLTVL.

With respect to this clone: One junction end does not reproduce the germline sequence, and a read error may be involved. The chain recombines TRBV5-6 with TRBJ2-7, with 8 bases aligning to TRBD1. Germline V lookup: CDR1 SGHDT, CDR2 YYEEEE. The CDR3 is 14 residues long. The CDR3 reads CASSLDQGTGHDTF. The CDR3 region has the DNA TGTGCCAGCAGCTTGGATCAGGGGACAGGACATGATACCTTC.

The rearrangement uses TRBV7-6 and TRBJ2-7; 9 positions agree with TRBD1. Trimming at V came to 5 bases and at J to 2 bases, leaving 1 base not matched to a gene. Germline CDR1 SGHVS, CDR2 FNYEAQ. CDR3 length: 13 amino acids. In nucleotides, the CDR3 is TGTGCCAGCAGCCGACAGGGGGCCTACGAGCAGTACTTC. This gives the protein CASSRQGAYEQYF.

The gene calls are TRBV10-3 and TRBJ2-1, with D tentatively TRBD1 (5 bases). The germline gives CDR1 ENHRY, CDR2 SYGVKD. The germline V and J ends were trimmed by 6 bases and 0 bases, with 6 bases remaining between them. The CDR3 has 13 amino acids. This CDR3 is CAIRGDSYNEQFF. CDR3 bases: TGTGCCATCAGAGGGGACTCCTACAATGAGCAGTTCTTC.

A word on this clone: A read error may be the cause here, since a much bigger clone is one base away. This sample includes further DNA sequences coding for the same CDR3. The V and J genes are TRBV30 and TRBJ1-1; perhaps TRBD1 as D (5 bases). Trimming pared 1 base from V and 1 base from J, leaving 7 bases between. The CDR3 is made up of 13 amino acids. CDR1 is GTSNPN, CDR2 SVGIG, per germline (reference sequence). The CDR3 region is CAWSGQGNTEAFF. The CDR3 DNA sequence: TGTGCCTGGAGTGGGCAGGGGAACACTGAAGCTTTCTTT. The variable domain in full, with the rest retrieved from reference TRBV30 and TRBJ1-1, is SQTIHQWPATLVQPVGSPLSLECTVEGTSNPNLYWYRQAAGRGLQLLFYSVGIGQISSEVPQNLSASRPQDRQFILSSKKLLLSDSGFYLCAWSGQGNTEAFFGQGTRLTVV.

The chain combines TRBV12-5 with TRBJ2-1; TRBD2 matches 10 bases. Germline CDR1 LGHNT, CDR2 FRNRAP. J was trimmed by 15 bases and V by 6 bases; bases with no gene match: 11. The CDR3 length is 13 residues. The CDR3 nucleotides read TGTGCTAGTGGCACTAGCGGGACCCCCTACCCGTTCTTC. Protein: CASGTSGTPYPFF.

The V call is TRBV2, the J call TRBJ2-5; 11 bases are shared with TRBD2. The trim removed 7 bases at V and 2 bases at J, leaving 3 bases unmatched. There are 14 residues in the CDR3. Germline V gene sequence: CDR1 SNHLY, CDR2 FYNNEI. This CDR3 reads CASKGTSGQETQYF. The CDR3 DNA follows: TGTGCCAGCAAGGGGACTAGCGGACAAGAGACCCAGTACTTC.

This clone was counted a single time. The chain employs TRBV5-1 and TRBJ2-7; 8 nucleotides line up with TRBD1. The V segment lost 4 bases and the J segment 4 bases; nucleotides outside the gene matches: 10. Germline CDR1 SGHRS, CDR2 YFSETQ. The CDR3 sequence is 15 residues long. DNA for the CDR3: TGCGCCAGCAGCATCGACAGGGGAGGAGGGTACGAGCAGTACTTC. The encoded protein is CASSIDRGGGYEQYF.

This clone came up once. The gene calls are TRBV6-1 and TRBJ1-2; D remains ambiguous. Per germline, CDR1 MNHNS and CDR2 SASEGT. The CDR3 loop spans 16 amino acids. Trimming left V 2 bases short and J 5 bases short, with 18 bases between. The CDR3 nucleotides read TGTGCCAGCAGTGAATATCGACAAAACCCGCCGTATGGCTACACCTTC. Residues: CASSEYRQNPPYGYTF.

V and J are TRBV25-1 and TRBJ2-1, with D hard to call. Between the trimmed V and J ends, which lost 5 bases and 0 bases, there was a span of 11 bases. The CDR3 covers 15 residues. CDR1 and CDR2 from the germline V gene are MGHDK and SYGVNS. In nucleotides, the CDR3 is TGTGCCAGCAGTTCGTTCTCAAGCTCCTACAATGAGCAGTTCTTC. Its translation: CASSSFSSSYNEQFF.

The chain carries TRBV5-1 and TRBJ2-7; 7 bases align to TRBD1. V trimming: 4 bases; J trimming: 5 bases; junction bases outside the gene matches: 3. This CDR3 region has 12 residues. Germline V gene sequence: CDR1 SGHRS, CDR2 YFSETQ. The CDR3 nucleotides read TGCGCCAGCAGCATGGACAGGCACGAGCAGTACTTC. Residues: CASSMDRHEQYF.

The chain recombines TRBV2 with TRBJ1-2; 12 positions match TRBD1. Germline lookup yields CDR1 SNHLY and CDR2 FYNNEI. This CDR3 has 16 residues. V lost 6 bases and J lost 5; bases outside the gene matches: 10. CDR3 nucleotides: TGTGCCAGCAGAACCGGGACAGGGGGCGCTGGATATGGCTACACCTTC. Protein product: CASRTGTGGAGYGYTF.

The chain employs TRBV28 and TRBJ2-2; possible D gene TRBD1, 5 bases. Germline CDR1 and CDR2: MDHEN and SYDVKM. The CDR3 contains 17 residues. Trimming shortened V by 3 bases and J by 0 bases, and 14 bases separated the two germline ends. Here the CDR3 DNA reads TGTGCCAGCAGTTTGTGGGGCCAGAGCACGAACACCGGGGAGCTGTTTTTT. Protein sequence: CASSLWGQSTNTGELFF.

The chain couples TRBV2 to TRBJ2-7; D is unresolved. Germline CDR1 SNHLY, CDR2 FYNNEI. The CDR3 runs to 13 residues. The germline V and J ends were trimmed by 6 bases and 1 base, with 10 bases remaining between them. The CDR3 is CASRETGSYEQYF. Written as DNA, the CDR3 is TGTGCCAGCAGGGAAACGGGTTCCTACGAGCAGTACTTC.

As concerns this clone: Other DNA variants within this sample encode the same CDR3. The chain joins TRBV7-9 to TRBJ1-1; D is ambiguous. The V end lost 4 bases, the J end lost 0 bases, and 9 bases lay between the germline ends. This CDR3 spans 14 amino acids. Germline loops: CDR1 SEHNR, CDR2 FQNEAQ (reference sequence). The CDR3 coding sequence is TGTGCCAGCAGCTGGGGTGGGATGAACACTGAAGCTTTCTTT. Encoded protein: CASSWGGMNTEAFF.